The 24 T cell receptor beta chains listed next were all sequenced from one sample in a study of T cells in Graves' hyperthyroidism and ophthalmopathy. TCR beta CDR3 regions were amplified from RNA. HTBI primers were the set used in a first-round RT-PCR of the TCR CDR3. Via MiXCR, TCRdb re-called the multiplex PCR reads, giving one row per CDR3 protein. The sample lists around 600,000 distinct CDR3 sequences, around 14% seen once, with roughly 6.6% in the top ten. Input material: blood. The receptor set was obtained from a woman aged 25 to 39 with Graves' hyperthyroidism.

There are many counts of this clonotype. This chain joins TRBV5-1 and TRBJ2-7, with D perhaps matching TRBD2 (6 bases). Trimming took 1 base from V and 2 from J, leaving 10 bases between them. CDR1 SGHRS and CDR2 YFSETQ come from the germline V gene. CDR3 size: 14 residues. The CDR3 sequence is CASSLHTGAYEQYF. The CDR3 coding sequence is TGCGCCAGCAGCTTGCACACGGGAGCCTACGAGCAGTACTTC.

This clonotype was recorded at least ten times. The CDR3 sequence: CSVMPGQGVDGNQPQHF. Here the CDR3 DNA reads TGCAGCGTTATGCCGGGACAGGGGGTGGATGGCAATCAGCCCCAGCATTTT. V gene TRBV29-1 combines with J gene TRBJ1-5, with TRBD1 matching 11 bases. Germline CDR1 and CDR2: SQVTM and ANQGSEA. The CDR3 is made up of 17 amino acids. J was trimmed by 2 bases and V by 5 bases; bases with no gene match: 11.

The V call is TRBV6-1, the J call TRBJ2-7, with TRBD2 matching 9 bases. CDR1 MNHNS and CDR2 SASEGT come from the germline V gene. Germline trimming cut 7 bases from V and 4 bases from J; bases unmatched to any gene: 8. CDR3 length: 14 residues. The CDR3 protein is CASKPSGNTYEQYF. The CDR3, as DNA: TGTGCCAGCAAGCCTAGCGGGAATACTTACGAGCAGTACTTC.

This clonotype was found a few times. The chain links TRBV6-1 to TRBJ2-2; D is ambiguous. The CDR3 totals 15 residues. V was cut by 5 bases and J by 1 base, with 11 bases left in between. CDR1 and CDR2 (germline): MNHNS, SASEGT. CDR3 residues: CASSFGSQNTGELFF. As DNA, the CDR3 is TGTGCCAGCAGTTTCGGGTCGCAGAACACCGGGGAGCTGTTTTTT.

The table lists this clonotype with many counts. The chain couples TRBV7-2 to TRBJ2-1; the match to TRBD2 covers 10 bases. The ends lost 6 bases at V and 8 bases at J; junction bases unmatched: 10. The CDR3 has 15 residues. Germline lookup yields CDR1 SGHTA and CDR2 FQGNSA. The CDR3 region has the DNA TGTGCCAGCAGGTTAACTAGCGGGGATGGGTATGAGCAGTTCTTC. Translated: CASRLTSGDGYEQFF.

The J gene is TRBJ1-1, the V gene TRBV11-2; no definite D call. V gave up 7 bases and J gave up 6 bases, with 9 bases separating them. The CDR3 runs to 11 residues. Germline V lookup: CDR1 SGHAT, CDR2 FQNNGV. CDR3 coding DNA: TGTGCCAGCACCCTAGGCCCTGAAGCTTTCTTT. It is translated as CASTLGPEAFF.

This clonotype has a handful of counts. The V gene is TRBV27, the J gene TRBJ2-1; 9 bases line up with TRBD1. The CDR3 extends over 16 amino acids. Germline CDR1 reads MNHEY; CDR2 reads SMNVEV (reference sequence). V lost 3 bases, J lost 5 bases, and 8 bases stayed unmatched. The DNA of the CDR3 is TGTGCCAGCAGTTTGGGGACAGGGCTATTCGACAATGAGCAGTTCTTC. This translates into CASSLGTGLFDNEQFF.

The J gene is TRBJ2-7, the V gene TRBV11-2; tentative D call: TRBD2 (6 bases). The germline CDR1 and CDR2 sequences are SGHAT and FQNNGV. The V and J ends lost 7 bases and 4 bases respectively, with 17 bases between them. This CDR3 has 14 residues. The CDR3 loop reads CASNRPGLKYEQYF. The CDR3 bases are TGTGCCAGCAACCGACCGGGACTCAAATACGAGCAGTACTTC. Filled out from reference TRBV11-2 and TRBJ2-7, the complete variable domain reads EAGVAQSPRYKIIEKRQSVAFWCNPISGHATLYWYQQILGQGPKLLIQFQNNGVVDDSQLPKDRFSAERLKGVDSTLKIQPAKLEDSAVYLCASNRPGLKYEQYFGPGTRLTVT.

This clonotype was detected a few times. The CDR3 DNA follows: TGTGCCAGCAGTTACCGGGACAGGATCGACGGAGGGCGAAGCTACGAGCAGTACTTC. Translation: CASSYRDRIDGGRSYEQYF. The V gene is TRBV6-2 or TRBV6-3, the J gene TRBJ2-7; 8 nucleotides match TRBD1. The CDR3 runs 19 residues. CDR1 and CDR2 (germline): MNHEY, SVGEGT. Losses at the gene ends were 2 bases for V and 3 bases for J; bases not matched to a gene: 18.

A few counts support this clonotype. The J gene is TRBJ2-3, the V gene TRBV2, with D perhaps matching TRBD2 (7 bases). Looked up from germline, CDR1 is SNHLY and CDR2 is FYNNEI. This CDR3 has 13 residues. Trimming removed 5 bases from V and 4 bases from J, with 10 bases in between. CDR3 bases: TGTGCCAGCAGTAGGGGGGGCGCAGATACGCAGTATTTT. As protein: CASSRGGADTQYF.

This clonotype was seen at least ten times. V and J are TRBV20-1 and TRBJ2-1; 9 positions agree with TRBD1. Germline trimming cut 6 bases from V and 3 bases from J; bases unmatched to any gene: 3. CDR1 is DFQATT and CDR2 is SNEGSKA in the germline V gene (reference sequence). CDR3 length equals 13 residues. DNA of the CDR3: TGCAGTGCAACAGGGGGCCGCTACAATGAGCAGTTCTTC. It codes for CSATGGRYNEQFF.

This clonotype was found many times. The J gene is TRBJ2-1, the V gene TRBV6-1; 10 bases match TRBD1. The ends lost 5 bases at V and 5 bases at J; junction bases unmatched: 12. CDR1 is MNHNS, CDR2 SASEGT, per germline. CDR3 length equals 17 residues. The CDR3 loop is CASSRPGDRGRHNEQFF. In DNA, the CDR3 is TGTGCCAGCAGTAGACCAGGGGACAGGGGACGACACAATGAGCAGTTCTTC.

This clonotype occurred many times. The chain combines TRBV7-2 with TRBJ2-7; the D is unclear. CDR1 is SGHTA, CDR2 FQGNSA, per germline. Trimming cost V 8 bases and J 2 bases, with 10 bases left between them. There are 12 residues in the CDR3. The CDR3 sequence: CASLAVTYEQYF. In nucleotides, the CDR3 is TGTGCCAGCCTCGCGGTCACCTACGAGCAGTACTTC.

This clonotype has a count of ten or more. CDR3 loop: CASSPRYQETQYF. In DNA, the CDR3 is TGTGCCAGCAGCCCCCGGTACCAAGAGACCCAGTACTTC. The chain is built from TRBV11-2 and TRBJ2-5; D is undetermined. The V and J ends lost 5 bases and 0 bases respectively, with 7 bases between them. CDR1 SGHAT and CDR2 FQNNGV come from the germline V gene. This CDR3 has 13 residues.

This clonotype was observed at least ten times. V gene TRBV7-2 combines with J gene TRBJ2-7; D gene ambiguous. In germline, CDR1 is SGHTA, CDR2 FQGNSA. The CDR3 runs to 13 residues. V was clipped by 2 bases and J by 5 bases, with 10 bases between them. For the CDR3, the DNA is TGTGCCAGCAGCTTATTTTACCCCCACGAGCAGTACTTC. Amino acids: CASSLFYPHEQYF.

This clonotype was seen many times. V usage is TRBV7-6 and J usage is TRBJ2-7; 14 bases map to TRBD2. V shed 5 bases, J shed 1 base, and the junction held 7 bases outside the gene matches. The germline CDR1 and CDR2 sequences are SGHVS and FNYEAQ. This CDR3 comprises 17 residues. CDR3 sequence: CASSPRLAGGLSYEQYF. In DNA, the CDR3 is TGTGCCAGCAGCCCCCGACTAGCGGGAGGGCTATCCTACGAGCAGTACTTC.

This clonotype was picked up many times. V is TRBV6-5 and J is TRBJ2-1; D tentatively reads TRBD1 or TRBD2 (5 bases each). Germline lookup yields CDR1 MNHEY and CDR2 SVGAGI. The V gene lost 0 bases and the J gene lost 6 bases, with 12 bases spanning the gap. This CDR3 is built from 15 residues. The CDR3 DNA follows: TGTGCCAGCAGTTACTCGGGACCCCTTGGCAATGAGCAGTTCTTC. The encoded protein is CASSYSGPLGNEQFF.

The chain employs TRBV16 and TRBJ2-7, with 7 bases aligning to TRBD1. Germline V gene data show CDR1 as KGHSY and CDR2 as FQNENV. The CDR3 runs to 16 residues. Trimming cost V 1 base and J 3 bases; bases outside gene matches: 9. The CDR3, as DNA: TGTGCCAGCAGCCAATGGGGTACGGACAGGAGCTACGAGCAGTACTTC. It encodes CASSQWGTDRSYEQYF.

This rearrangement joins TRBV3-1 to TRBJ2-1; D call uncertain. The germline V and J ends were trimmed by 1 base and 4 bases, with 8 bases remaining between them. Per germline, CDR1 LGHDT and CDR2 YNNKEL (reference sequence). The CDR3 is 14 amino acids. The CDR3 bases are TGTGCCAGCAGCCAAGTCCCGGGTTACAATGAGCAGTTCTTC. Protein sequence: CASSQVPGYNEQFF.

The CDR3 reads CSVDGDSPLHF. CDR3 coding DNA: TGCAGCGTTGATGGGGATTCACCCCTCCACTTT. This sequence joins TRBV29-1 and TRBJ1-6; D unresolved. CDR1 SQVTM and CDR2 ANQGSEA come from the germline V gene. The V end was cut by 3 bases, the J end by 8 bases, with 5 bases between. This CDR3 comprises 11 residues.

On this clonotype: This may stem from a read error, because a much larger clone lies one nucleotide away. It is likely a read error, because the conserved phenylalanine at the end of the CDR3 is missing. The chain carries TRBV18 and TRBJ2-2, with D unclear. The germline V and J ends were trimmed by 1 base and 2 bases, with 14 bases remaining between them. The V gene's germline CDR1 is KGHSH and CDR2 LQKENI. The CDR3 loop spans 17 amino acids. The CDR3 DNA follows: TGTGCCAGCTCACCACAGGATCCCGGCGTCAACACCGGGGAGCTGTTTCTT. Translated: CASSPQDPGVNTGELFL.

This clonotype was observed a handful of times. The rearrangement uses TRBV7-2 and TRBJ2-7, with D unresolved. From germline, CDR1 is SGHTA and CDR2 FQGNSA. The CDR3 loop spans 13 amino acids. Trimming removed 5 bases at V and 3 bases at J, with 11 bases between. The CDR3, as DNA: TGTGCCAGCAGCCGAAGCGTAGACTACGAGCAGTACTTC. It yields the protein CASSRSVDYEQYF.

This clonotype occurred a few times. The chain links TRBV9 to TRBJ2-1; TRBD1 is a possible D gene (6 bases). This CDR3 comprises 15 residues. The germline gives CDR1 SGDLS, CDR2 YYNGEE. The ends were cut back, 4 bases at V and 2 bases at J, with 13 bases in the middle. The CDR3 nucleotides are TGTGCCAGCAGCCTCAAACAGGGCACCTACAATGAGCAGTTCTTC. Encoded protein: CASSLKQGTYNEQFF.

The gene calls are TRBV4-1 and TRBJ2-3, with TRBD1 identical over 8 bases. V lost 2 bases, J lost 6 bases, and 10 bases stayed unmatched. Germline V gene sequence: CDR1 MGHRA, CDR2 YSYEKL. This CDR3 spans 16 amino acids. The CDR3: CASSQSAGGISDTQYF. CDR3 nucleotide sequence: TGCGCCAGCAGCCAATCGGCAGGGGGCATCTCGGATACGCAGTATTTT.